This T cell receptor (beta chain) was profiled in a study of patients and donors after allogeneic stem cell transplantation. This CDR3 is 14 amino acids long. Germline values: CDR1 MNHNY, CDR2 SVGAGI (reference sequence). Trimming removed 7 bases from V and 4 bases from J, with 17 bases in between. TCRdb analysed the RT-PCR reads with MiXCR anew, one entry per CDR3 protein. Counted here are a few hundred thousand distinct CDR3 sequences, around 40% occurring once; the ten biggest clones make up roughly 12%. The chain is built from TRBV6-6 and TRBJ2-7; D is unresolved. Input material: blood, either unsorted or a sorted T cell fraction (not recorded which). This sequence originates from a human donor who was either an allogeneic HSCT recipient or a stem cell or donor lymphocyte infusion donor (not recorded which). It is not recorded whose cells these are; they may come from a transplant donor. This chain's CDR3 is CASTPGQVRYEQYF. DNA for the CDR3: TGTGCCAGCACCCCTGGCCAAGTGAGGTACGAGCAGTACTTC.